This T cell receptor (beta chain) was documented in a study of blood T cell repertoires in COVID-19. For the study at large: The origin of the acute and convalescent COVID-19 samples was the United States, Italy and Spain. Sample material is recorded as cDNA or gDNA derived from T cells, B-cell-depleted T cells, or PBMCs.

Per the study methods: It was from reference gene primer amplification that nucleated cell counts were estimated. The table came from immunoSEQ multiplex PCR; TCRdb's copy has only in-frame clones and leaves some out. V, J and clone size are taken as reported in that table, and D and trimming were inferred from the DNA itself. The data hold about 75,000 clones, with 65% to 90% observed a single time. CDR1 MGHDK and CDR2 SYGVNS come from the germline V gene. There are 13 residues in the CDR3. The ends were cut back, 6 bases at V and 0 bases at J, with 6 bases in the middle. The sequenced sample was peripheral blood. The source is a woman aged 45-65 years with acute or convalescent COVID-19. V gene TRBV25-1 combines with J gene TRBJ1-3; no firm D call. The CDR3 loop is CASSSPSGNTIYF. The CDR3 nucleotides are TGTGCCAGCAGCAGTCCCTCTGGAAACACCATATATTTT.